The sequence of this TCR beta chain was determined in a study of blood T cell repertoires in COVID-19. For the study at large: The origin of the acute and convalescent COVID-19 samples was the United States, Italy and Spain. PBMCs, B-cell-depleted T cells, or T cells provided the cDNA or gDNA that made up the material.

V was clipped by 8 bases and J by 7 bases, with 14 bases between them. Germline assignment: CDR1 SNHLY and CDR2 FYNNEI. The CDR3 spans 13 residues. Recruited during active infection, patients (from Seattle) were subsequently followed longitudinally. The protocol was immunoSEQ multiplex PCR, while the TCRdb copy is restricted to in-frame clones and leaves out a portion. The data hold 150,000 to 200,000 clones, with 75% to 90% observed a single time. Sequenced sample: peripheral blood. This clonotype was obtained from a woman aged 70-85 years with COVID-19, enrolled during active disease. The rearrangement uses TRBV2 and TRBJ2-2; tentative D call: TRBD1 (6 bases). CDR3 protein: CASVGQLRGELFF. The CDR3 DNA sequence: TGTGCCAGCGTCGGACAGCTTCGCGGGGAGCTGTTTTTT.